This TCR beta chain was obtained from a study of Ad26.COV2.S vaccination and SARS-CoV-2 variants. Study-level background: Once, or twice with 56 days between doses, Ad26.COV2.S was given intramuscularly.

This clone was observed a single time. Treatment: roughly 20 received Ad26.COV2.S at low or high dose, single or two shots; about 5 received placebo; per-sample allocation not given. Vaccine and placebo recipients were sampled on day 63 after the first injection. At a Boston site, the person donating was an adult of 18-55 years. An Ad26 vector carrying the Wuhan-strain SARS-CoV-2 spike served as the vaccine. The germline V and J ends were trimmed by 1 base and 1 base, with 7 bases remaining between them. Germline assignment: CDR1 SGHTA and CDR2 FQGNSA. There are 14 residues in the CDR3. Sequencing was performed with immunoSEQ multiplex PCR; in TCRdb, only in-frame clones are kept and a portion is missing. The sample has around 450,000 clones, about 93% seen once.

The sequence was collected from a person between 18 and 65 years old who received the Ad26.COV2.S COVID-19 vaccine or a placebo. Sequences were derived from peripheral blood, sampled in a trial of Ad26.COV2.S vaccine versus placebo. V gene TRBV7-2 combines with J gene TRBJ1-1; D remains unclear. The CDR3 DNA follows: TGTGCCAGCAGCTTAGGCAGGTGGAACACTGAAGCTTTCTTT. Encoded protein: CASSLGRWNTEAFF.